This T cell receptor beta chain was captured in a study of shared clonotypes between healthy human individuals. Whole-study context: The composition of the donors was a couple of women and a few men aged 18 to 49.

Of note for this clone: Its antigen is not known.

Study outcomes and limitations: Rarefaction indicated that sorted-subset sequencing remained incomplete although depth was large.

Clones were read by immunoSEQ multiplex PCR, and TCRdb kept only the in-frame ones, dropping some. The sample gives 1.5 million to 2.5 million clones, less than 95% of which show up once; more than 0.95% is in the top ten. CDR1 is MGHRA, CDR2 YSYEKL, per germline. The length of the CDR3 is 17 residues. Trimming cost V 3 bases and J 0 bases, with 15 bases left between them. CD45RO-negative CD8 cells positively selected for CCR7 made up the naive population, which excluded terminally differentiated effector memory CD45RA+ cells. Every one of the donors was a Caucasian adult that lived in Nashville, Tennessee.

Sequences were obtained from naive CD8+ T cells sorted from blood. The rearrangement joins TRBV4-1 to TRBJ2-1; D remains unclear. The TCR was taken from a man aged 18 to 29 in good health. The CDR3 spells CASSQPLQESSYNEQFF. CDR3 bases: TGCGCCAGCAGCCAGCCCCTGCAGGAGAGCTCCTACAATGAGCAGTTCTTC.